These 23 T cell receptor beta chains originate from one sample sequenced in a study of shared clonotypes between healthy human individuals (dated by TCRdb to the early 2020s). Library preparation used the immunoSEQ multiplex PCR assay. TCRdb took over this immuneACCESS table, retaining in-frame rearrangements with V and J assigned. Such tables are incomplete; in checked studies, under half of the missing clones stem from an unresolved V gene, and the remainder is unexplained. Here the sample has roughly 700,000 clones; 90% occur a single time. The ten largest clones capture less than 40% of the sample. Sequenced sample: memory CD8+ T cells from PBMCs. Sample cell subset or site, as interpreted from the label and publication: CD45RO+ cells pooled with CCR7-negative TemRA cells. Receptor source: a man in his late teens or twenties in good health. Some clones in this sample may be carry-over from other donors' samples.

The J gene is TRBJ2-7, the V gene TRBV7-8, with 11 bases fitting TRBD2. With 6 bases clipped from V and 2 bases from J, the junction kept 9 bases outside the gene matches. CDR3 length: 16 residues. CDR1 is SGHVS, CDR2 FQNEAQ, per germline. The CDR3 sequence: CASSYGLAGMTYEQYF. The DNA of the CDR3 is TGTGCCAGCAGTTACGGACTAGCGGGTATGACCTACGAGCAGTACTTC.

This clone came up once. The chain recombines TRBV7-9 with TRBJ1-3; maybe TRBD1 (5 bases). In germline, CDR1 is SEHNR, CDR2 FQNEAQ (reference sequence). The V gene lost 5 bases and the J gene lost 0 bases, with 20 bases spanning the gap. The length of the CDR3 is 18 residues. CDR3: CASSIPLIDSSSGNTIYF. The CDR3, as DNA: TGTGCCAGCAGCATACCATTAATTGACAGTAGCTCTGGAAACACCATATATTTT.

This clone appeared once. The same CDR3 arises from other DNA sequences in this sample as well. The chain has TRBV27 and TRBJ2-7; no clear D. CDR3 length: 13 residues. V was cut by 3 bases and J by 1 base, with 7 bases left in between. Germline V lookup: CDR1 MNHEY, CDR2 SMNVEV (reference sequence). CDR3 nucleotide sequence: TGTGCCAGCAGTTTGGGTATATCCTACGAGCAGTACTTC. It specifies CASSLGISYEQYF.

This clone was found a few times. The rearrangement joins TRBV30 to TRBJ2-7; D remains unclear. CDR1 and CDR2 from the germline V gene are GTSNPN and SVGIG (reference sequence). The ends were cut back, 0 bases at V and 4 bases at J, with 4 bases in the middle. CDR3 length: 11 amino acids. Here the CDR3 reads CAWSVRYEQYF. CDR3 coding DNA: TGTGCCTGGAGTGTACGATACGAGCAGTACTTC.

This sequence joins TRBV2 and TRBJ2-7, with a possible D match to TRBD2 (5 bases). This CDR3 contains 14 residues. V was cut by 2 bases and J by 2 bases, with 10 bases left in between. The V gene's germline CDR1 is SNHLY and CDR2 FYNNEI. CDR3 in amino acids: CASSEIRGPYEQYF. The CDR3 nucleotides are TGTGCCAGCAGTGAAATCCGGGGTCCCTACGAGCAGTACTTC.

The genes are TRBV28 and TRBJ2-2, with D perhaps TRBD1 (5 bases). The length of the CDR3 is 16 residues. The ends were cut back, 5 bases at V and 0 bases at J, with 13 bases in the middle. The germline V gene has CDR1 MDHEN and CDR2 SYDVKM. The CDR3 sequence is CASSPTVSSNTGELFF. CDR3 nucleotide sequence: TGTGCCAGCAGTCCGACAGTATCCTCGAACACCGGGGAGCTGTTTTTT.

CDR3 sequence reads: CASSLRAGFNEQYF. The CDR3 nucleotides read TGTGCCAGCAGTCTAAGGGCCGGTTTCAACGAGCAGTACTTC. The chain uses TRBV7-3 and TRBJ2-7; no reliable D call. The CDR3 runs 14 residues. Germline values: CDR1 SGHTA, CDR2 FQGTGA. With 6 bases removed from V and 5 bases from J, the gap between germline ends came to 17 bases. The full variable domain, with the rest looked up from reference TRBV7-3 and TRBJ2-7, is GAGVSQTPSNKVTEKGKYVELRCDPISGHTALYWYRQSLGQGPEFLIYFQGTGAADDSGLPNDRFFAVRPEGSVSTLKIQRTERGDSAVYLCASSLRAGFNEQYFGPGTRLTVT.

The rearrangement links TRBV7-9 to TRBJ2-7; a possible D gene is TRBD2 (6 bases). Germline V CDR1 and CDR2: SEHNR, FQNEAQ (reference sequence). Trimming took off 5 bases at V and 1 base at J, with 15 bases between the two ends. The CDR3 runs to 15 residues. The CDR3 region is CASSPSGTWSYEQYF. The CDR3 DNA reads as TGTGCCAGCAGCCCTTCTGGGACTTGGTCCTACGAGCAGTACTTC. The full variable domain, rest sourced from reference TRBV7-9 and TRBJ2-7, is DTGVSQNPRHKITKRGQNVTFRCDPISEHNRLYWYRQTLGQGPEFLTYFQNEAQLEKSRLLSDRFSAERPKGSFSTLEIQRTEQGDSAMYLCASSPSGTWSYEQYFGPGTRLTVT.

CDR3 sequence reads: CASSQVGGARGQPQHF. The CDR3 DNA sequence: TGCGCCAGCAGCCAAGTGGGGGGCGCCAGGGGTCAGCCCCAGCATTTT. The V gene is TRBV4-1, the J gene TRBJ1-5, with D possibly being TRBD1 (6 bases). CDR1 and CDR2 (germline): MGHRA, YSYEKL. The CDR3 length is 16 residues. V lost 1 base to trimming and J lost 6 bases, with 16 bases between them.

This sequence joins TRBV6-6 and TRBJ2-7, with TRBD2 matching 7 bases. CDR1 is MNHNY and CDR2 is SVGAGI in the germline V gene (reference sequence). The CDR3 totals 14 residues. J gave up 3 bases and V 2 bases, and 4 bases lay outside the gene matches. The CDR3 sequence: CASSYGLADYEQYF. In nucleotides, the CDR3 is TGTGCCAGCAGTTACGGGCTAGCGGACTACGAGCAGTACTTC.

This clone is a singleton in its sample. This chain connects TRBV10-3 to TRBJ1-1; D call uncertain. Germline V gene sequence: CDR1 ENHRY, CDR2 SYGVKD. The length of the CDR3 is 13 residues. V was shortened by 2 bases and J by 1 base, with 5 bases between the two germline ends. The CDR3 spells CAISEVPNTEAFF. The CDR3 coding sequence is TGTGCCATCAGTGAGGTACCGAACACTGAAGCTTTCTTT.

The chain uses TRBV29-1 and TRBJ2-1; D unclear. The germline gives CDR1 SQVTM, CDR2 ANQGSEA. CDR3 length equals 13 residues. V was clipped by 4 bases and J by 8 bases, with 15 bases between them. CDR3 sequence: CSVGGASDDEQFF. Written as DNA, the CDR3 is TGCAGCGTTGGAGGAGCATCGGACGATGAGCAGTTCTTC.

At least ten counts were recorded for this clone. A far larger clone is one nucleotide away, so this likely arose from a read error. The chain employs TRBV5-1 and TRBJ1-1, with D possibly being TRBD1 (5 bases). The V end was cut by 4 bases, the J end by 1 base, with 8 bases between. The germline V gene has CDR1 SGHRS and CDR2 YFSETQ. The CDR3 runs to 13 residues. CDR3 DNA sequence: TGCGCCAGCAGCCAGGGACGGAACACTGAAGCTTTCTTT. It specifies CASSQGRNTEAFF.

V gene TRBV28 combines with J gene TRBJ2-7; 7 nucleotides match TRBD2. Looked up from germline, CDR1 is MDHEN and CDR2 is SYDVKM. V trimming: 3 bases; J trimming: 1 base; junction bases outside the gene matches: 6. The CDR3 runs to 15 residues. The CDR3 DNA sequence: TGTGCCAGCAGTTTGAGGGAGGGATTGTCCTACGAGCAGTACTTC. This translates into CASSLREGLSYEQYF.

This clone came up once. Written as DNA, the CDR3 is TGTGCCAGCAGCTCGAGCTTTTGGGGACTTAGCACAGATACGCAGTATTTT. The encoded protein is CASSSSFWGLSTDTQYF. The V and J genes are TRBV5-5 and TRBJ2-3, with D possibly matching TRBD2 (6 bases). The V end lost 3 bases, the J end lost 0 bases, and 17 bases lay between the germline ends. This CDR3 has 17 amino acids. The germline CDR1 and CDR2 sequences are SGHKS and YYEKEE (reference sequence).

In DNA form, the CDR3 reads TGTGCCAGCAGCTTACCAGGTGGCACAGATACGCAGTATTTT. It is translated as CASSLPGGTDTQYF. This chain connects TRBV7-9 to TRBJ2-3, with D uncertain. This CDR3 is built from 14 residues. Trimming stripped 2 bases from V and 1 base from J, with 7 bases between. CDR1 is SEHNR and CDR2 is FQNEAQ in the germline V gene (reference sequence).

The V call is TRBV7-6, the J call TRBJ2-3; no firm D call. V gave up 1 base and J gave up 2 bases, with 13 bases separating them. The CDR3 has 16 residues. The germline gives CDR1 SGHVS, CDR2 FNYEAQ. CDR3 sequence: CASSLGMAQPTDTQYF. CDR3 coding DNA: TGTGCCAGCAGCTTAGGCATGGCCCAACCCACAGATACGCAGTATTTT.

The chain couples TRBV5-6 to TRBJ2-7; weak D call: TRBD1 (7 bases). Germline CDR1 and CDR2: SGHDT and YYEEEE. This CDR3 comprises 16 residues. The V end lost 4 bases, the J end lost 4 bases, and 21 bases lay between the germline ends. As DNA, the CDR3 is TGTGCCAGCAGCCCTGGGGAGGACAGGCCTTGGTACGAGCAGTACTTC. It codes for CASSPGEDRPWYEQYF.

This clone was observed a single time. The gene calls are TRBV11-2 and TRBJ2-7; the D is unclear. Deletions cut 5 bases from V and 4 bases from J, with 12 bases between. Per the germline V gene, CDR1 is SGHAT and CDR2 is FQNNGV. The CDR3 is 13 residues long. The CDR3 protein is CASSGPLNYEQYF. Here the CDR3 DNA reads TGTGCCAGCAGCGGTCCCCTAAATTACGAGCAGTACTTC.

The rearrangement joins TRBV10-3 to TRBJ2-7, with TRBD1 matching 9 bases. V shed 10 bases, J shed 9 bases, and the junction held 13 bases outside the gene matches. Germline loops: CDR1 ENHRY, CDR2 SYGVKD. CDR3 length: 13 residues. The CDR3 region is CATRDREGPGQYF. CDR3 coding DNA: TGTGCCACCAGGGACAGGGAAGGTCCAGGGCAGTACTTC.

The chain links TRBV21-1 to TRBJ2-3; the table calls TRBD2, which could not be checked here. TRBV21-1 is given as a pseudogene. The CDR3 has 15 amino acids. The CDR3 DNA follows: TGTGCCAGCAGGGGACTAGCGGGTGCGCGAGATACGCAGTATTTT. Amino acid sequence: CASRGLAGARDTQYF.

The chain combines TRBV7-9 with TRBJ2-1; 12 positions agree with TRBD2. With 5 bases clipped from V and 6 bases from J, the junction kept 5 bases outside the gene matches. Germline V gives CDR1 SEHNR, CDR2 FQNEAQ (reference sequence). The CDR3 extends over 15 amino acids. The CDR3 loop reads CASSQTSGSGNEQFF. CDR3 sequence (DNA): TGTGCCAGCAGCCAGACTAGCGGGAGCGGCAATGAGCAGTTCTTC.

V gene TRBV10-3 combines with J gene TRBJ2-7, with D hard to call. CDR3 length equals 11 residues. Between the trimmed V and J ends, which lost 8 bases and 4 bases, there was a span of 9 bases. The V gene's germline CDR1 is ENHRY and CDR2 SYGVKD. This chain's CDR3 is CAISKSYEQYF. Written as DNA, the CDR3 is TGTGCCATCTCGAAGTCATACGAGCAGTACTTC.